The 10 T cell receptor beta chains below were found in one sample sequenced in a study of T cells after yellow fever vaccination. TCRdb used MiXCR to reprocess the 5' RACE reads, holding one entry per CDR3 protein. The sample carries approximately 300,000 distinct CDR3 sequences, about 10% recorded once. The sequencing used CD4+ T cells sorted from PBMCs, collected 45 days after the yellow fever booster vaccination. The receptors shown here come from a man aged 18 to 29 who received the YFV17D yellow fever vaccine.

This clonotype was counted a few times. V usage is TRBV10-3 and J usage is TRBJ2-1; TRBD1 aligns across 8 bases. This CDR3 is built from 15 residues. Germline CDR1 reads ENHRY; CDR2 reads SYGVKD. V was clipped by 0 bases and J by 6 bases; unmatched bases: 4. The DNA of the CDR3 is TGTGCCATCAGTGAGTCGACAGGGGTGGTCAATGAGCAGTTCTTC. Translating gives CAISESTGVVNEQFF.

This clonotype was observed many times. The rearrangement joins TRBV5-1 to TRBJ2-5; 7 bases are shared with TRBD1. Germline assignment: CDR1 SGHRS and CDR2 YFSETQ. J gave up 5 bases and V 2 bases, and 6 bases lay outside the gene matches. The length of the CDR3 is 14 residues. CDR3 bases: TGCGCCAGCAGCTTTTCAGGGGGTGCGGAGACCCAGTACTTC. Its translation: CASSFSGGAETQYF.

CDR3 nucleotides: TGTGCCAGCAGCCACCGACTCGACACAGATACGCAGTATTTT. Protein: CASSHRLDTDTQYF. The rearrangement links TRBV14 to TRBJ2-3; D is ambiguous. The CDR3 sequence is 14 residues long. Germline CDR1 and CDR2: SGHDN and FVKESK. V was cut by 3 bases and J by 2 bases, with 9 bases left in between. Looking up the rest from reference TRBV14 and TRBJ2-3 gives the full variable domain: EAGVTQFPSHSVIEKGQTVTLRCDPISGHDNLYWYRRVMGKEIKFLLHFVKESKQDESGMPNNRFLAERTGGTYSTLKVQPAELEDSGVYFCASSHRLDTDTQYFGPGTRLTVL.

In the case of this clonotype: A much larger clone differs by one base, so this may be a read error. The CDR3 spells CATGHEQYF. CDR3 nucleotides: TGTGCCACCGGCCACGAGCAGTACTTC. This chain joins TRBV6-6 and TRBJ2-7; D is ambiguous. The CDR3 has 9 amino acids. The V end was cut by 10 bases, the J end by 5 bases, with 6 bases between. Germline loops: CDR1 MNHNY, CDR2 SVGAGI (reference sequence).

J is TRBJ1-4 and V is TRBV19, with D uncertain. V was shortened by 2 bases and J by 9 bases, with 7 bases between the two germline ends. The germline V gene has CDR1 LNHDA and CDR2 SQIVND (reference sequence). The CDR3 contains 12 residues. In DNA form, the CDR3 reads TGTGCCAGTAGTATACTGGGGAAAAAACTGTTTTTT. It encodes CASSILGKKLFF.

The table lists this clonotype with a few counts. The chain recombines TRBV5-1 with TRBJ2-2; 8 bases are shared with TRBD2. V was clipped by 3 bases and J by 6 bases; unmatched bases: 1. Germline CDR1 reads SGHRS; CDR2 reads YFSETQ. The CDR3 spans 13 residues. For the CDR3, the DNA is TGCGCCAGCAGCTGGACTAGCCCCGGGGAGCTGTTTTTT. This translates into CASSWTSPGELFF.

The V and J genes are TRBV20-1 and TRBJ2-2; TRBD1 or TRBD2 may be the D gene (5 bases each). Trimming stripped 0 bases from V and 4 bases from J, with 12 bases between. There are 15 residues in the CDR3. In germline, CDR1 is DFQATT, CDR2 SNEGSKA (reference sequence). The CDR3 DNA is TGCAGTGCTAGAGATCCCCGGGGCCGCACCGGGGAGCTGTTTTTT. As protein: CSARDPRGRTGELFF.

This clonotype was counted a single time. CDR3 region: CASRSSEPSGYTF. CDR3 bases: TGTGCCAGCAGGTCATCCGAGCCGAGTGGCTACACCTTC. The J gene is TRBJ1-2, the V gene TRBV25-1; D ambiguous. Germline V gene sequence: CDR1 MGHDK, CDR2 SYGVNS. CDR3 size: 13 residues. Trimming left V 6 bases short and J 7 bases short, with 15 bases between.

The chain joins TRBV20-1 to TRBJ1-1; 7 bases agree with TRBD1. V shed 6 bases and J 5 bases; nucleotides not matched to a gene: 12. The germline V gene encodes CDR1 DFQATT and CDR2 SNEGSKA (reference sequence). The CDR3 has 14 residues. CDR3 in amino acids: CSAPRGARTTEAFF. In DNA form, the CDR3 reads TGCAGTGCCCCCAGGGGGGCTAGGACAACTGAAGCTTTCTTT.

This clonotype was seen a few times. J is TRBJ1-1 and V is TRBV6-2 or TRBV6-3; D call uncertain. Per the germline V gene, CDR1 is MNHEY and CDR2 is SVGEGT. The CDR3 runs 15 residues. V lost 6 bases and J lost 6, with 20 bases in between. Here the CDR3 DNA reads TGTGCCAGCAGCCCCCGGCAGGCCTCGTTGGCTGAAGCTTTCTTT. This sequence encodes CASSPRQASLAEAFF.